The 19 T cell receptor beta chains below were found in one sample sequenced in a study of patients and donors after allogeneic stem cell transplantation. TCRdb reprocessed the RT-PCR reads via MiXCR and lists one record per CDR3 protein. The table lists roughly 940,000 distinct CDR3 sequences, more than 15% of them singletons. Sequencing was performed on blood, either unsorted or a sorted T cell fraction (not recorded which). Receptors were obtained from a human donor who was either an allogeneic HSCT recipient or a stem cell or donor lymphocyte infusion donor (not recorded which). It is not recorded whose cells these are; they may come from a transplant donor.

Only a few counts were recorded for this clonotype. V gene TRBV5-1 combines with J gene TRBJ2-3; TRBD2 is a possible D gene (6 bases). The CDR3 covers 17 residues. V was pared by 3 bases and J by 0 bases, with 17 bases between. CDR1 and CDR2 (germline): SGHRS, YFSETQ. CDR3 sequence reads: CASSSGTVPSSTDTQYF. As DNA, the CDR3 is TGCGCCAGCAGCTCCGGGACTGTTCCCTCTAGCACAGATACGCAGTATTTT. Drawing the rest from reference TRBV5-1 and TRBJ2-3, the complete variable domain is KAGVTQTPRYLIKTRGQQVTLSCSPISGHRSVSWYQQTPGQGLQFLFEYFSETQRNKGNFPGRFSGRQFSNSRSEMNVSTLELGDSALYLCASSSGTVPSSTDTQYFGPGTRLTVL.

This chain links TRBV4-3 with TRBJ2-1, with D perhaps matching TRBD2 (7 bases). Germline CDR1 reads LGHNA; CDR2 reads YSLEER. V was trimmed by 1 base and J by 8 bases, leaving 15 bases between them. This CDR3 comprises 15 residues. CDR3 in DNA: TGCGCCAGCAGCCAAGGGGGGGGCTCTCCCCATGAGCAGTTCTTC. It codes for CASSQGGGSPHEQFF.

The chain couples TRBV5-1 to TRBJ2-7; D ambiguous. Trimming pared 5 bases from V and 2 bases from J, leaving 8 bases between. Germline V CDR1 and CDR2: SGHRS, YFSETQ. This CDR3 has 12 residues. CDR3 region: CASRLHPYEQYF. The CDR3 DNA reads TGCGCCAGCAGACTACACCCCTACGAGCAGTACTTC.

CDR3 in amino acids: CASSLAASNYEQYF. CDR3 nucleotides: TGTGCCAGCAGCTTAGCCGCTAGTAACTACGAGCAGTACTTC. The V gene is TRBV7-9, the J gene TRBJ2-7; D uncertain. Germline CDR1 reads SEHNR; CDR2 reads FQNEAQ (reference sequence). The CDR3 is 14 residues long. The V gene lost 0 bases and the J gene lost 3 bases, with 9 bases spanning the gap. Together with reference TRBV7-9 and TRBJ2-7, the CDR3 gives the full variable domain: DTGVSQNPRHKITKRGQNVTFRCDPISEHNRLYWYRQTLGQGPEFLTYFQNEAQLEKSRLLSDRFSAERPKGSFSTLEIQRTEQGDSAMYLCASSLAASNYEQYFGPGTRLTVT.

The chain has TRBV7-2 and TRBJ2-3; the match to TRBD1 covers 7 bases. V was clipped by 4 bases and J by 0 bases; unmatched bases: 1. This CDR3 comprises 14 residues. Germline lookup yields CDR1 SGHTA and CDR2 FQGNSA. Written as DNA, the CDR3 is TGTGCCAGCAGCTGGGACAGTAGCACAGATACGCAGTATTTT. It codes for CASSWDSSTDTQYF.

This chain connects TRBV6-1 to TRBJ2-1; 7 positions match TRBD2. CDR1 and CDR2 (germline): MNHNS, SASEGT. V dropped 10 bases and J dropped 1; count of bases not matched to a gene: 10. The CDR3 sequence is 15 residues long. Here the CDR3 reads CATKMGGLSYNEQFF. For the CDR3, the DNA is TGTGCCACTAAAATGGGAGGGCTTTCCTACAATGAGCAGTTCTTC.

This clonotype was observed a few times. The chain is built from TRBV2 and TRBJ1-2; possibly TRBD1 for D (6 bases). This CDR3 has 13 amino acids. From germline, CDR1 is SNHLY and CDR2 FYNNEI. The V end was cut by 7 bases, the J end by 8 bases, with 17 bases between. CDR3 bases: TGTGCCAGCACCGCCCGGGGGCTGAGAGGCTACACCTTC. This encodes CASTARGLRGYTF.

This clonotype was recorded many times. The genes are TRBV12-3 or TRBV12-4 and TRBJ2-3; perhaps D is TRBD1 or TRBD2 (6 bases each). V was cut by 6 bases and J by 2 bases, with 18 bases left in between. This CDR3 region has 16 residues. Here the CDR3 DNA reads TGTGCCAGCAGGTCCGTAGTGGGGGGCCACACAGATACGCAGTATTTT. Translating it yields CASRSVVGGHTDTQYF.

This chain links TRBV4-2 with TRBJ2-3; TRBD2 matches 7 bases. Germline values: CDR1 LGHNA, CDR2 YNFKEQ. The CDR3 is 16 residues long. The J segment lost 6 bases and the V segment lost 1 base, leaving 10 bases of the junction unmatched. The CDR3 loop reads CASSQAAGDFGDTQYF. As DNA, the CDR3 is TGTGCCAGCAGCCAAGCGGCGGGGGACTTTGGGGATACGCAGTATTTT.

The genes are TRBV5-1 and TRBJ2-7, with 8 bases lining up with TRBD2. The CDR3 has 14 residues. J was trimmed by 5 bases and V by 0 bases; bases with no gene match: 4. Germline-derived CDR1 and CDR2 are SGHRS and YFSETQ. CDR3 DNA: TGCGCCAGCAGCTTGGAGCGGGAGAGGAACGAGCAGTACTTC. This encodes CASSLERERNEQYF.

This clonotype was seen only a few times. The genes are TRBV12-3 or TRBV12-4 and TRBJ2-1; D possibly corresponds to TRBD2 (6 bases). V was pared by 7 bases and J by 9 bases, with 16 bases between. This CDR3 is built from 13 residues. CDR3 protein: CASNRDWLGEQFF. The CDR3 nucleotides read TGTGCCAGCAATCGGGACTGGCTGGGTGAGCAGTTCTTC.

This rearrangement joins TRBV7-3 to TRBJ1-2; possible D gene TRBD1, 6 bases. CDR3 length: 13 residues. Between the trimmed V and J ends, which lost 6 bases and 2 bases, there was a span of 10 bases. Germline V gene sequence: CDR1 SGHTA, CDR2 FQGTGA. Here the CDR3 DNA reads TGTGCCAGCAGATGGGACACGAACTATGGCTACACCTTC. It yields the protein CASRWDTNYGYTF.

This chain links TRBV9 with TRBJ2-1; D not certain. The CDR3 extends over 14 amino acids. Germline V CDR1 and CDR2: SGDLS, YYNGEE. The V gene lost 10 bases and the J gene lost 7 bases, with 21 bases spanning the gap. The CDR3 DNA follows: TGTGCCTCGCAACGATTCCAGGCATCTAATGAGCAGTTCTTC. It codes for CASQRFQASNEQFF. Full variable domain (remainder filled in from reference TRBV9 and TRBJ2-1): DSGVTQTPKHLITATGQRVTLRCSPRSGDLSVYWYQQSLDQGLQFLIQYYNGEERAKGNILERFSAQQFPDLHSELNLSSLELGDSALYFCASQRFQASNEQFFGPGTRLTVL.

Only a few counts were recorded for this clonotype. The rearrangement uses TRBV3-1 and TRBJ2-1; the match to TRBD2 covers 14 bases. V was pared by 3 bases and J by 5 bases, with 9 bases of the junction left unmatched. The germline V gene has CDR1 LGHDT and CDR2 YNNKEL (reference sequence). The CDR3 length is 18 residues. The chain's CDR3 is CASSHGGLAGVQDNEQFF. DNA for the CDR3: TGTGCCAGCAGCCACGGGGGACTAGCGGGAGTCCAAGACAATGAGCAGTTCTTC.

This clonotype has only a few counts. The chain carries TRBV20-1 and TRBJ2-3; TRBD2 matches at 14 bases. This CDR3 region has 17 residues. The V and J ends lost 0 bases and 6 bases, in that order; junction bases with no gene match: 8. In germline, CDR1 is DFQATT, CDR2 SNEGSKA (reference sequence). For the CDR3, the DNA is TGCAGTGCTAGAGATTCGACTAGCGGGGGGGGCCTGGATACGCAGTATTTT. Translating gives CSARDSTSGGGLDTQYF.

This clonotype was seen more than once but under ten times. This rearrangement joins TRBV5-1 to TRBJ2-7; no firm D call. The ends were cut back, 5 bases at V and 2 bases at J, with 8 bases in the middle. This CDR3 is 12 amino acids long. Germline CDR1 is SGHRS and CDR2 is YFSETQ. CDR3 in DNA: TGCGCCAGCAGAGAACGAGCCTACGAGCAGTACTTC. Translating it yields CASRERAYEQYF.

This clonotype was seen repeatedly, ten times or more. CDR3 in amino acids: CASSLGTATDTQYF. CDR3 in DNA: TGTGCCAGCAGTTTAGGGACAGCCACAGATACGCAGTATTTT. V usage is TRBV27 and J usage is TRBJ2-3; TRBD1 aligns across 7 bases. Per the germline V gene, CDR1 is MNHEY and CDR2 is SMNVEV (reference sequence). The CDR3 has 14 residues. Trimming removed 2 bases from V and 2 bases from J; junction bases left unmatched: 1.

The table lists this clonotype with a few counts. The DNA for the CDR3 is TGTGCCAGCAGTTACCGGTCGGATGACCGTCAGCCCCAGCATTTT. Translating gives CASSYRSDDRQPQHF. The gene calls are TRBV6-5 and TRBJ1-5, with D unclear. Looked up from germline, CDR1 is MNHEY and CDR2 is SVGAGI. V was shortened by 2 bases and J by 6 bases, with 14 bases between the two germline ends. CDR3 length equals 15 residues.

This clonotype came up a few times. The chain recombines TRBV12-3 or TRBV12-4 with TRBJ1-2; 9 positions match TRBD1. This CDR3 spans 15 amino acids. V lost 1 base to trimming and J lost 7 bases; unmatched junction nucleotides: 7. The CDR3 coding sequence is TGTGCCAGCAGTTTAGTTAGGGACAGGGTGGTTGGCTACACCTTC. The encoded protein is CASSLVRDRVVGYTF.